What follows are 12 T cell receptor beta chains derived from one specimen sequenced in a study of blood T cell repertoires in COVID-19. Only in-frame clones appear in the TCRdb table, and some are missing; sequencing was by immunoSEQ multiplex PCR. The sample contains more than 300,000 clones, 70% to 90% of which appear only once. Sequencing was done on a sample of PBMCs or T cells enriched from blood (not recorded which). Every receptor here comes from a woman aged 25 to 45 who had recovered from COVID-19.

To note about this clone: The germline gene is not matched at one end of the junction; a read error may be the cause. In DNA form, the CDR3 reads TGTGCCAGCAGTGGGGGACTAGATTACAGTGAGCAGTTCTTC. Amino acid sequence: CASSGGLDYSEQFF. The gene calls are TRBV2 and TRBJ2-1; the match to TRBD2 covers 8 bases. The CDR3 has 14 amino acids. Germline CDR1 and CDR2: SNHLY and FYNNEI.

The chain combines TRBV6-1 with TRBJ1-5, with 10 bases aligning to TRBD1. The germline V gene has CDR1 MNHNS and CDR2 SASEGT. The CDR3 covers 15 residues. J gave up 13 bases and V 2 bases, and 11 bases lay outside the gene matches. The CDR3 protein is CASSEREGTGAPQHF. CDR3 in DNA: TGTGCCAGCAGTGAAAGGGAGGGGACAGGGGCGCCTCAGCATTTT.

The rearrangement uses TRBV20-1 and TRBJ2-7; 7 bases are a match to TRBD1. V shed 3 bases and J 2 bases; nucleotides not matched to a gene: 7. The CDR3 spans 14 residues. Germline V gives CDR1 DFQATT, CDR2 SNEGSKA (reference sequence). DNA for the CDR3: TGCAGTGCTAGTCGGGGACAGAGGGCCTACGAGCAGTACTTC. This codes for CSASRGQRAYEQYF.

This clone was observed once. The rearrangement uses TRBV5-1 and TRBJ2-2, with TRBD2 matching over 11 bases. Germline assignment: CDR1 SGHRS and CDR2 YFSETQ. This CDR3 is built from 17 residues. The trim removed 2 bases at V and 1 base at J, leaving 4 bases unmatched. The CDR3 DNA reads TGCGCCAGCAGCTTAACCCTAGCGGGGGGGAACACCGGGGAGCTGTTTTTT. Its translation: CASSLTLAGGNTGELFF.

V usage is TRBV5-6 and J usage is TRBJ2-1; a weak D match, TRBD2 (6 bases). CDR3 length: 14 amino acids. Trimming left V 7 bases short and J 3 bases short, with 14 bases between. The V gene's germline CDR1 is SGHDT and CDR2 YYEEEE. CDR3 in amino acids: CASEREKLYNEQFF. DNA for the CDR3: TGTGCCAGCGAACGGGAGAAACTCTACAATGAGCAGTTCTTC. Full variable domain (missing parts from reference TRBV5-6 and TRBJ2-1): DAGVTQSPTHLIKTRGQQVTLRCSPKSGHDTVSWYQQALGQGPQFIFQYYEEEERQRGNFPDRFSGHQFPNYSSELNVNALLLGDSALYLCASEREKLYNEQFFGPGTRLTVL.

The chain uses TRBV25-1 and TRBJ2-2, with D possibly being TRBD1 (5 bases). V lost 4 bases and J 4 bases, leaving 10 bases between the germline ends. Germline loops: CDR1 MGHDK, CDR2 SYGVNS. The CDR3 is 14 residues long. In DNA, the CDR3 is TGTGCCAGCAGTGGGCCCAGGGTCACCGGGGAGCTGTTTTTT. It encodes CASSGPRVTGELFF.

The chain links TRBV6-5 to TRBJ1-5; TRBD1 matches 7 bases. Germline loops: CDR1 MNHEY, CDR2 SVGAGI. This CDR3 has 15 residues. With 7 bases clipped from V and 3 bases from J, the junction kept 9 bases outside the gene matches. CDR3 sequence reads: CASTPGQNSNQPQHF. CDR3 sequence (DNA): TGTGCCAGCACCCCGGGACAGAATTCCAATCAGCCCCAGCATTTT.

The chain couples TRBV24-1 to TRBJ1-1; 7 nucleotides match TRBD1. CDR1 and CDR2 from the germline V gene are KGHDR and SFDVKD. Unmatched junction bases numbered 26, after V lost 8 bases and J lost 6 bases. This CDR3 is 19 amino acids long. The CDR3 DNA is TGTGCCACCACGAAAACGAAAGGGACACAGGGGAGGTACGCCCCTGAAGCTTTCTTT. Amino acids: CATTKTKGTQGRYAPEAFF.

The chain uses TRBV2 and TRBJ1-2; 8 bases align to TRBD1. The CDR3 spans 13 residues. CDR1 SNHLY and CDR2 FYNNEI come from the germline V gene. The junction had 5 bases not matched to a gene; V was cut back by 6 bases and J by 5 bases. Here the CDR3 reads CASSPGQVYGYTF. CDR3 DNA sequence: TGTGCCAGCAGCCCGGGACAGGTGTATGGCTACACCTTC. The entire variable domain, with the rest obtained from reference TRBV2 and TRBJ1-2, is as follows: EPEVTQTPSHQVTQMGQEVILRCVPISNHLYFYWYRQILGQKVEFLVSFYNNEISEKSEIFDDQFSVERPDGSNFTLKIRSTKLEDSAMYFCASSPGQVYGYTFGSGTRLTVV.

The CDR3 region is CASSIIKGDGYTF. The CDR3 DNA sequence: TGTGCCAGTAGTATAATCAAGGGGGATGGCTACACCTTC. The V call is TRBV19, the J call TRBJ1-2, with D possibly TRBD1 on 6 matching bases. There are 13 residues in the CDR3. Germline V gene lookup returns CDR1 LNHDA and CDR2 SQIVND (reference sequence). V lost 2 bases, J lost 6 bases, and 10 bases lay in between. Drawing the rest from reference TRBV19 and TRBJ1-2, the complete variable domain is DGGITQSPKYLFRKEGQNVTLSCEQNLNHDAMYWYRQDPGQGLRLIYYSQIVNDFQKGDIAEGYSVSREKKESFPLTVTSAQKNPTAFYLCASSIIKGDGYTFGSGTRLTVV.

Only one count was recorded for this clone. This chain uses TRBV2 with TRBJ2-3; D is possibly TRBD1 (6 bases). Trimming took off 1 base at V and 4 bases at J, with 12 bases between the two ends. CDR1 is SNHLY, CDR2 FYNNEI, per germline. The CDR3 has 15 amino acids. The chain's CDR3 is CASSEGAGVADTQYF. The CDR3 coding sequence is TGTGCCAGCAGTGAAGGGGCAGGGGTAGCAGATACGCAGTATTTT.

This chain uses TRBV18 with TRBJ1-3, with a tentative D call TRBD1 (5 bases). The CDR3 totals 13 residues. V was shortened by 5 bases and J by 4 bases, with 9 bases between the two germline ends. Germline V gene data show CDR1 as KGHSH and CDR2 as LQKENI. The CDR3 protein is CASSGGTGNTIYF. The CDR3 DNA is TGTGCCAGCTCAGGCGGGACCGGAAACACCATATATTTT.